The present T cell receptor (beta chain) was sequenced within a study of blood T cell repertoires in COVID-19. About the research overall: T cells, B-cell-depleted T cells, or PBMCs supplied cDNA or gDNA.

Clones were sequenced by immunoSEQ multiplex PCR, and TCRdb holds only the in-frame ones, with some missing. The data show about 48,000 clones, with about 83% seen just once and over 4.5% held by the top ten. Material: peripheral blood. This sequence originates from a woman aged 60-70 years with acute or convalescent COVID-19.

DNA for the CDR3: TGTGCCACCAGTGTTGGAGCCTTCTATGGCTACACCTTC. Encoded protein: CATSVGAFYGYTF. The genes are TRBV24-1 and TRBJ1-2, with D uncertain. V was cut by 5 bases and J by 4 bases, with 10 bases left in between. Looked up from germline, CDR1 is KGHDR and CDR2 is SFDVKD. CDR3 size: 13 residues.